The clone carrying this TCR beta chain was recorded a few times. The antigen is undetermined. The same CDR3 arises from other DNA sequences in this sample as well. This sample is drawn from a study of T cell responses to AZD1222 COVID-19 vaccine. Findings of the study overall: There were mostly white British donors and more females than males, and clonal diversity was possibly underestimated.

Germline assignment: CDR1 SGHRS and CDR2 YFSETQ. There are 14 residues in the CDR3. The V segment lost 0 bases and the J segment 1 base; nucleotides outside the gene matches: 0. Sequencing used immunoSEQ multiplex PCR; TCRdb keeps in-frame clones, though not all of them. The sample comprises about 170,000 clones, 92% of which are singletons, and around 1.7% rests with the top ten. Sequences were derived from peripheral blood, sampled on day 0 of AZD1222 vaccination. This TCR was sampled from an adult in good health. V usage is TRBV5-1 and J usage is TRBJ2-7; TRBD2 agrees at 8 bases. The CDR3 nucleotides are TGCGCCAGCAGCTTGGTAGCGGGATCCTACGAGCAGTACTTC. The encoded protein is CASSLVAGSYEQYF.